This is a list of T cell receptor beta chains from one sample in a study of beta chain features in type 1 diabetes. Repertoires were generated with immunoSEQ multiplex PCR, while TCRdb's copy carries only in-frame clones and drops some. The table includes 120,000 to 150,000 clones, 13% detected once. Sequencing input: central memory CD4+ T cells from blood. Receptors originate from a man in his late teens or twenties with type 1 diabetes. Each CDR3 is given with its conserved first and last residue. D genes are given only for firm matches. The listing skips clone size in some rows; elsewhere it reads once, few, many or a size class.

>-|TRBD1|TRBV6-5|TRBJ1-5
CASRRGQGDQPQHF
TGTGCCAGCAGAAGGGGCCAGGGGGATCAGCCCCAGCATTTT
>-|TRBD2|TRBV10-3|TRBJ2-3
CAIVAGAFPDTQYF
TGTGCCATCGTAGCGGGGGCCTTCCCAGATACGCAGTATTTT
>few|TRBD1|TRBV7-2|TRBJ1-1
CASSFTYRGRTEAFF
TGTGCCAGCAGCTTTACTTACAGGGGGCGAACTGAAGCTTTCTTT
>few|-|TRBV7-9|TRBJ1-3
CASSPPTFVLSGNTIYF
TGTGCCAGCAGCCCGCCGACGTTCGTCCTCTCTGGAAACACCATATATTTT
>few|TRBD1|TRBV9|TRBJ2-4
CASSAGTVNIQYF
TGTGCCAGCAGCGCCGGGACAGTTAACATTCAGTACTTC
>few|-|TRBV7-9|TRBJ2-1
CASSPPSDSYNEQFF
TGTGCCAGCAGCCCCCCCTCGGACTCCTACAATGAGCAGTTCTTC
>-|-|TRBV30|TRBJ1-5
CAWSWDTNQPQHF
TGTGCCTGGAGCTGGGACACCAATCAGCCCCAGCATTTT
>-|TRBD1|TRBV6-6|TRBJ1-1
CASSVGGGTEAFF
TGTGCCAGCAGTGTAGGGGGCGGCACTGAAGCTTTCTTT
>-|TRBD1|TRBV28|TRBJ1-2
CASGQGAYGYTF
TGTGCCAGCGGGCAGGGGGCCTATGGCTACACCTTC
>few|TRBD1|TRBV27|TRBJ2-7
CASSFVDRGYEQYF
TGTGCCAGCAGTTTTGTGGACAGGGGCTACGAGCAGTACTTC
>many|-|TRBV28|TRBJ2-4
CASVSGGNIQYF
TGTGCCAGCGTCTCGGGGGGCAACATTCAGTACTTC
>few|TRBD2|TRBV7-2|TRBJ2-7
CASSQRLAGLTYEQYF
TGTGCCAGCAGCCAGAGACTAGCGGGGCTCACCTACGAGCAGTACTTC
>-|-|TRBV6-5|TRBJ2-2
CASRWNTGELFF
TGTGCCAGCAGGTGGAACACCGGGGAGCTGTTTTTT
>many|-|TRBV7-2|TRBJ2-3
CASSSSSTDTQYF
TGTGCCAGCAGCTCGTCTAGCACAGATACGCAGTATTTT
>-|-|TRBV5-1|TRBJ2-7
CASSVGLGAYEQYF
TGCGCCAGCAGCGTCGGACTCGGGGCCTACGAGCAGTACTTC
>few|-|TRBV18|TRBJ2-5
CASSPTDGLQETQYF
TGTGCCAGCTCACCGACCGACGGCCTCCAAGAGACCCAGTACTTC
>few|-|TRBV6-5|TRBJ1-1
CASSYSIDEVTEAFF
TGTGCCAGCAGTTACTCGATCGACGAGGTCACTGAAGCTTTCTTT
>few|-|TRBV7-9|TRBJ2-6
CASSLGADLANVLTF
TGTGCCAGCAGCTTAGGGGCGGACCTGGCCAACGTCCTGACTTTC
>few|-|TRBV7-2|TRBJ2-3
CASSLAGRDTQYF
TGTGCCAGCAGCTTAGCGGGCCGAGATACGCAGTATTTT
>few|-|TRBV27|TRBJ1-2
CASSLRDGNGYTF
TGTGCCAGCAGTTTACGGGACGGAAATGGCTACACCTTC
>-|-|TRBV5-4|TRBJ1-2
CASSLDGASYGYTF
TGTGCCAGCAGCTTGGACGGGGCTTCCTATGGCTACACCTTC
>once|TRBD2|TRBV9|TRBJ2-3
CASSVGLAGGWSTQTDTQYF
TGTGCCAGCAGCGTAGGACTAGCGGGGGGCTGGTCCACTCAAACAGATACGCAGTATTTT
>few|-|TRBV5-6|TRBJ2-7
CASSPRGAYEQYF
TGTGCCAGCAGCCCCCGAGGGGCCTACGAGCAGTACTTC
>few|-|TRBV7-6|TRBJ2-3
CASSSGVDTQYF
TGTGCCAGCAGCTCCGGGGTAGATACGCAGTATTTT